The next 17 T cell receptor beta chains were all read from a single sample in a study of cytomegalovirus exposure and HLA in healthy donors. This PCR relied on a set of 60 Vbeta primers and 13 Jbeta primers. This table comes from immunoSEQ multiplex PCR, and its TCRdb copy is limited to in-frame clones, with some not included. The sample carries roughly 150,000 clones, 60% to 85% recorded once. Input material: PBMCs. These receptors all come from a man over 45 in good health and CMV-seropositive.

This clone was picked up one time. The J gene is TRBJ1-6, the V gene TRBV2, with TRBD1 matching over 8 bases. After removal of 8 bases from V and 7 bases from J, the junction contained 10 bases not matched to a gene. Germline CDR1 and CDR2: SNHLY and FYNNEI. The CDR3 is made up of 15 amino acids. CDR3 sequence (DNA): TGTGCCAGCGGAACCCAGGGGGCGCGGAATTCACCCCTCCACTTT. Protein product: CASGTQGARNSPLHF.

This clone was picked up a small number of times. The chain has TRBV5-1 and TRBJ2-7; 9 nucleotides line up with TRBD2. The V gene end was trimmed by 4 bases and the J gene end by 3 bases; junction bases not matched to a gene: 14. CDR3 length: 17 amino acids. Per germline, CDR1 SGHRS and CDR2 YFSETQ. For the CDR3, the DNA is TGCGCCAGCAGCCGGGGTAGCGGGGGCCAACTTTTCTACGAGCAGTACTTC. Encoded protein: CASSRGSGGQLFYEQYF. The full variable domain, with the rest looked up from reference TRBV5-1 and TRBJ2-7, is KAGVTQTPRYLIKTRGQQVTLSCSPISGHRSVSWYQQTPGQGLQFLFEYFSETQRNKGNFPGRFSGRQFSNSRSEMNVSTLELGDSALYLCASSRGSGGQLFYEQYFGPGTRLTVT.

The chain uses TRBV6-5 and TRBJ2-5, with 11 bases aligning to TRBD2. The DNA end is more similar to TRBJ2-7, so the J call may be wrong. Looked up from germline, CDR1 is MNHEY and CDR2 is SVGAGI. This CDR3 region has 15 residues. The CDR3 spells CASRTGTSGRYEQYF. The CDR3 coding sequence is TGTGCCAGCAGAACCGGGACTAGCGGTCGCTACGAGCAGTACTTC.

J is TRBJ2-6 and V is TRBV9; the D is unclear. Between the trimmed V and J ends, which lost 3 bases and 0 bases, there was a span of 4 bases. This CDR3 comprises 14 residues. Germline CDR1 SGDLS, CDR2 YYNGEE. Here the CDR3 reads CASSASSGANVLTF. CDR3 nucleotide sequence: TGTGCCAGCAGCGCTAGCTCTGGGGCCAACGTCCTGACTTTC.

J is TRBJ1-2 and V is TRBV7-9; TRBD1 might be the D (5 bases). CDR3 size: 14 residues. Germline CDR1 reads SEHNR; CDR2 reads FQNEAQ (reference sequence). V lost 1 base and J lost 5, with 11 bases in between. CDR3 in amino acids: CASSLGQNNYGYTF. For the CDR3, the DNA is TGTGCCAGCAGCTTAGGACAGAACAATTATGGCTACACCTTC.

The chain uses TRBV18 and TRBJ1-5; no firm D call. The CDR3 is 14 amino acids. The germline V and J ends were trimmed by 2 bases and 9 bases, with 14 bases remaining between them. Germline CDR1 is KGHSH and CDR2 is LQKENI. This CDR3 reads CASSPAVTQSPQHF. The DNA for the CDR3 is TGTGCCAGCTCACCAGCAGTGACACAATCGCCCCAGCATTTT.

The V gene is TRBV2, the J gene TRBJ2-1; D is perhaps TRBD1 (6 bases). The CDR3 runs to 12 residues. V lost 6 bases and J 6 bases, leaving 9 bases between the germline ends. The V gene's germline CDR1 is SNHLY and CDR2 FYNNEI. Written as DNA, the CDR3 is TGTGCCAGCAGAGGGGGTCCCAATGAGCAGTTCTTC. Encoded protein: CASRGGPNEQFF.

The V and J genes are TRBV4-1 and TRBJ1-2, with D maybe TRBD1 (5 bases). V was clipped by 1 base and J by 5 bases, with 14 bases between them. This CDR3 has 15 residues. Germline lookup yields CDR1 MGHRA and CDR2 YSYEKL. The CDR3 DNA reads TGCGCCAGCAGCCAAGGGAGATACCGGGGGTATGGCTACACCTTC. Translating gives CASSQGRYRGYGYTF.

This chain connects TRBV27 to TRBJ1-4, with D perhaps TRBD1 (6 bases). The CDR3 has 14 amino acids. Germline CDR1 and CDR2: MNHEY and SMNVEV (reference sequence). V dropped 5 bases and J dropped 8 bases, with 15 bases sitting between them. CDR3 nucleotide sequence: TGTGCCAGCAGTATCAGGGGTTCAGGGGAAAAACTGTTTTTT. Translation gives CASSIRGSGEKLFF.

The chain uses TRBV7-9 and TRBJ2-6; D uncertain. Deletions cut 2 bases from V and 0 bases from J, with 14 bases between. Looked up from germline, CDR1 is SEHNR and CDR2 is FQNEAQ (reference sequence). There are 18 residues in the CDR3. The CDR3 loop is CASSLSGSFPSGANVLTF. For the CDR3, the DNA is TGTGCCAGCAGCTTATCCGGGTCCTTTCCCTCTGGGGCCAACGTCCTGACTTTC.

The CDR3 DNA sequence: TGTGCCAGCAGCATAGTAACCGGCAGGGGCTATGGCTACACCTTC. It encodes CASSIVTGRGYGYTF. This chain links TRBV28 with TRBJ1-2; D is perhaps TRBD1 (6 bases). This CDR3 spans 15 amino acids. Looked up from germline, CDR1 is MDHEN and CDR2 is SYDVKM. Trimming pared 6 bases from V and 4 bases from J, leaving 18 bases between.

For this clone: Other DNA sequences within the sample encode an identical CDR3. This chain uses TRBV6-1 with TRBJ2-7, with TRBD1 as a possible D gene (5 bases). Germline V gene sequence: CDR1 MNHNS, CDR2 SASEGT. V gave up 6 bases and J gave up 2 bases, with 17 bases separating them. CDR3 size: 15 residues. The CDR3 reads CASSRVDRQPYEQYF. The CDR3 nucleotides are TGTGCCAGCAGCCGGGTCGACCGACAGCCCTACGAGCAGTACTTC.

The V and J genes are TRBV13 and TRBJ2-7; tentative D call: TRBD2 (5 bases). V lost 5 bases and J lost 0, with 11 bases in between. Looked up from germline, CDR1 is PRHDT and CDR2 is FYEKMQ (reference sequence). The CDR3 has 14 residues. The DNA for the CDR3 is TGTGCCAGCAGCCCAGGACTGGGCTCCTACGAGCAGTACTTC. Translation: CASSPGLGSYEQYF.

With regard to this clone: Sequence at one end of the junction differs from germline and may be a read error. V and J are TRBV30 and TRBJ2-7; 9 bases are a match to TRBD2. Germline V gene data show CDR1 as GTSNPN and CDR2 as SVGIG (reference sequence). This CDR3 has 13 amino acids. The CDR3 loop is CAWSVGTSSPGDF. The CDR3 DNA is TGTGCCTGGAGTGTAGGGACTAGCTCCCCTGGGGACTTC.

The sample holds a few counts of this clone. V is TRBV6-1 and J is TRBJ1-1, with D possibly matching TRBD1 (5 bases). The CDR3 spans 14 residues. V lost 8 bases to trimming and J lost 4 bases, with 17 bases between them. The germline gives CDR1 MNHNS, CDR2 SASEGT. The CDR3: CASADHGAGTEAFF. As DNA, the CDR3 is TGTGCCAGCGCGGATCATGGGGCTGGCACTGAAGCTTTCTTT.

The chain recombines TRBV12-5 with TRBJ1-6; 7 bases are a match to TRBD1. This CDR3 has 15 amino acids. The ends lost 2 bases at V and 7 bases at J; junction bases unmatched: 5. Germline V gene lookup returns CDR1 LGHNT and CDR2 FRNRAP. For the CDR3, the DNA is TGTGCTAGTGGTTTGCGGCAGGGGGAAAATTCACCCCTCCACTTT. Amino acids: CASGLRQGENSPLHF. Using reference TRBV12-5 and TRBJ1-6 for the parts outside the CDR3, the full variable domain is DARVTQTPRHKVTEMGQEVTMRCQPILGHNTVFWYRQTMMQGLELLAYFRNRAPLDDSGMPKDRFSAEMPDATLATLKIQPSEPRDSAVYFCASGLRQGENSPLHFGNGTRLTVT.

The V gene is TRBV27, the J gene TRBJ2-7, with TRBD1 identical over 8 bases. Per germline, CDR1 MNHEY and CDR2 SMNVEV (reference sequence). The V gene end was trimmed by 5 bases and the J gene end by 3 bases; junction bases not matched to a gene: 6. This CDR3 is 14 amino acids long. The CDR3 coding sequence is TGTGCCAGCAGTCACGGACAGGGCGGCTACGAGCAGTACTTC. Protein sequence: CASSHGQGGYEQYF.